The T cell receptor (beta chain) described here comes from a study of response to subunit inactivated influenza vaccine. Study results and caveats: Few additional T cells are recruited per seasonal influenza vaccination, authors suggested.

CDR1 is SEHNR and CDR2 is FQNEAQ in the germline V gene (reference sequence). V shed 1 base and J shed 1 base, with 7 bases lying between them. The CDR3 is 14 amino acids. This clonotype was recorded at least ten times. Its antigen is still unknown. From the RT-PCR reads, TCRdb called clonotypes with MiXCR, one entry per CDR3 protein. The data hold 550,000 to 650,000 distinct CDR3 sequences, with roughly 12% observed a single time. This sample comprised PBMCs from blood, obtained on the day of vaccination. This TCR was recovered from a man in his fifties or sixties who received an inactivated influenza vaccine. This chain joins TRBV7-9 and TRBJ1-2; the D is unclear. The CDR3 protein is CASSLVAGNYGYTF. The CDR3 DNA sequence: TGTGCCAGCAGCTTAGTGGCGGGTAACTATGGCTACACCTTC.